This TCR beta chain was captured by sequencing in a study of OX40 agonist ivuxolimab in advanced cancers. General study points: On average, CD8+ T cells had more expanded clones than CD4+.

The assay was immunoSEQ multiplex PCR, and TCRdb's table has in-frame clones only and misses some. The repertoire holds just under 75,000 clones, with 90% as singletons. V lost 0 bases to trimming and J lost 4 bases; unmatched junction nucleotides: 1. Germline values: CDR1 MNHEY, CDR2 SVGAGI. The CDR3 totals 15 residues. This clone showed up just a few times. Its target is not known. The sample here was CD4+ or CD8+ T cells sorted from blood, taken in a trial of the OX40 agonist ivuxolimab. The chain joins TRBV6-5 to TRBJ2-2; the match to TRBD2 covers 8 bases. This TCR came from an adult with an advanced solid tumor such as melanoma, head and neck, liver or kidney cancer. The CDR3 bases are TGTGCCAGCAGTTACTCTAGCGGGATCACCGGGGAGCTGTTTTTT. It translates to CASSYSSGITGELFF.